These 20 T cell receptor beta chains originate from one sample sequenced in a study of blood T cell repertoires in COVID-19. The table came from immunoSEQ multiplex PCR; TCRdb's copy has only in-frame clones and leaves some out. The sample gives approximately 210,000 clones, around nine tenths of which show up once; around 5.9% is in the top ten. Sequencing used peripheral blood. The receptors here all came from a woman between 40 and 55 years old who had recovered from COVID-19.

The gene calls are TRBV9 and TRBJ2-1; tentatively, D is TRBD1 (6 bases). CDR3 size: 16 residues. Trimming took off 3 bases at V and 3 bases at J, with 16 bases between the two ends. Looked up from germline, CDR1 is SGDLS and CDR2 is YYNGEE. This CDR3 is CASSAYVGGLYNEQFF. In DNA, the CDR3 is TGTGCCAGCAGCGCCTACGTTGGGGGCCTCTACAATGAGCAGTTCTTC.

The V call is TRBV9, the J call TRBJ2-7; no reliable D call. Germline assignment: CDR1 SGDLS and CDR2 YYNGEE. Trimming removed 3 bases at V and 1 base at J, with 11 bases between. This CDR3 is built from 14 residues. CDR3 region: CASSEEVGSYEQYF. In nucleotides, the CDR3 is TGTGCCAGCAGCGAGGAAGTCGGGTCCTACGAGCAGTACTTC.

This chain connects TRBV9 to TRBJ2-5; 9 bases match TRBD1. V lost 4 bases, J lost 4 bases, and 20 bases stayed unmatched. Germline loops: CDR1 SGDLS, CDR2 YYNGEE. The CDR3 has 19 residues. The CDR3, as DNA: TGTGCCAGCAGCCTGGGACAGGGCGGAACGGCGGGAGTCGCAGAGACCCAGTACTTC. Its protein is CASSLGQGGTAGVAETQYF.

A single count supports this clone. The rearrangement uses TRBV4-2 and TRBJ1-1, with 10 bases identical to TRBD1. The V gene's germline CDR1 is LGHNA and CDR2 YNFKEQ. The trim removed 3 bases at V and 1 base at J, leaving 8 bases unmatched. The CDR3 totals 17 residues. CDR3: CASSQAGTGAANTEAFF. The CDR3 coding sequence is TGTGCCAGCAGCCAGGCCGGGACAGGGGCCGCGAACACTGAAGCTTTCTTT.

This chain uses TRBV5-4 with TRBJ1-1; 8 bases align to TRBD1. Germline V lookup: CDR1 SGHNT, CDR2 YYREEE (reference sequence). The CDR3 length is 14 residues. Losses at the gene ends were 6 bases for V and 1 base for J; bases not matched to a gene: 5. Here the CDR3 DNA reads TGTGCCAGCACCCCCGGGACAGGGAACACTGAAGCTTTCTTT. Amino acids: CASTPGTGNTEAFF.

V and J are TRBV7-2 and TRBJ1-2; 8 bases are a match to TRBD1. The CDR3 consists of 15 residues. V trimming: 1 base; J trimming: 1 base; junction bases outside the gene matches: 2. Germline V CDR1 and CDR2: SGHTA, FQGNSA. Written as DNA, the CDR3 is TGTGCCAGCAGCTTAGAACAGGGGGTTAACTATGGCTACACCTTC. It yields the protein CASSLEQGVNYGYTF. The full variable domain, completed using reference TRBV7-2 and TRBJ1-2, is GAGVSQSPSNKVTEKGKDVELRCDPISGHTALYWYRQSLGQGLEFLIYFQGNSAPDKSGLPSDRFSAERTGGSVSTLTIQRTQQEDSAVYLCASSLEQGVNYGYTFGSGTRLTVV.

The gene calls are TRBV5-8 and TRBJ2-3; TRBD1 agrees at 7 bases. This CDR3 region has 14 residues. The junction had 4 bases not matched to a gene; V was cut back by 0 bases and J by 6 bases. Germline CDR1 SGHTS, CDR2 YDEGEE. CDR3 in amino acids: CASSLALDRDTQYF. The CDR3 DNA reads as TGTGCCAGCAGCTTGGCCCTGGACAGGGATACGCAGTATTTT.

Of note for this clone: At one boundary the junction diverges from the germline segment, which might be a read error. V usage is TRBV23-1 and J usage is TRBJ2-7, with D unclear. TRBV23-1 is known as an ORF, though its function is uncertain. CDR3 length: 8 amino acids. CDR3 residues: CASSQSRF. The DNA for the CDR3 is TGCGCCAGCAGTCAATCCAGATTC.

V gene TRBV2 combines with J gene TRBJ1-5; 7 bases line up with TRBD1. The V gene's germline CDR1 is SNHLY and CDR2 FYNNEI. The CDR3 extends over 14 amino acids. The junction had 7 bases not matched to a gene; V was cut back by 6 bases and J by 5 bases. The CDR3 spells CASSTQGWDQPQHF. CDR3 in DNA: TGTGCCAGCAGCACACAGGGGTGGGATCAGCCCCAGCATTTT.

This clone was detected only a few times. V is TRBV5-1 and J is TRBJ1-1, with 10 bases matching TRBD1. Trimming removed 5 bases from V and 5 bases from J; junction bases left unmatched: 6. From germline, CDR1 is SGHRS and CDR2 YFSETQ. This CDR3 has 14 amino acids. This CDR3 is CASRLDRGRTEAFF. The CDR3 bases are TGCGCCAGCAGACTTGACAGGGGGCGAACTGAAGCTTTCTTT.

The V gene is TRBV3-1 (or the pseudogene TRBV3-2), the J gene TRBJ2-1; no definite D call. The ends were cut back, 0 bases at V and 0 bases at J, with 9 bases in the middle. The CDR3 covers 16 residues. CDR1 and CDR2 (germline): LGHDT, YNNKEL (reference sequence). This CDR3 reads CASSQDTVSSYNEQFF. The CDR3 nucleotides read TGTGCCAGCAGCCAAGACACCGTTAGCTCCTACAATGAGCAGTTCTTC.

The V call is TRBV5-1, the J call TRBJ1-5; 7 positions agree with TRBD1. The length of the CDR3 is 16 residues. The germline V gene encodes CDR1 SGHRS and CDR2 YFSETQ. V trimming: 3 bases; J trimming: 3 bases; junction bases outside the gene matches: 9. CDR3 sequence reads: CASSWGTELPNQPQHF. The CDR3 DNA is TGCGCCAGCAGCTGGGGGACAGAATTACCCAATCAGCCCCAGCATTTT.

The rearrangement links TRBV19 to TRBJ1-5; maybe TRBD1 (6 bases). Germline assignment: CDR1 LNHDA and CDR2 SQIVND (reference sequence). Trimming stripped 7 bases from V and 4 bases from J, with 14 bases between. The CDR3 runs to 14 residues. This CDR3 reads CASTLLDRNQPQHF. CDR3 in DNA: TGTGCCAGTACCCTCTTGGACAGAAATCAGCCCCAGCATTTT. The variable domain in full, with the rest retrieved from reference TRBV19 and TRBJ1-5, is DGGITQSPKYLFRKEGQNVTLSCEQNLNHDAMYWYRQDPGQGLRLIYYSQIVNDFQKGDIAEGYSVSREKKESFPLTVTSAQKNPTAFYLCASTLLDRNQPQHFGDGTRLSIL.

In its sample, this clone was seen once. The chain combines TRBV28 with TRBJ2-7; maybe TRBD2 (5 bases). The V end was cut by 4 bases, the J end by 0 bases, with 19 bases between. This CDR3 is 17 amino acids long. CDR1 and CDR2 (germline): MDHEN, SYDVKM. CDR3 coding DNA: TGTGCCAGCAGTTACCGGGTGGGAGACCCGAGCTCCTACGAGCAGTACTTC. Residues: CASSYRVGDPSSYEQYF.

This clone was recorded once. The chain links TRBV20-1 to TRBJ2-1; tentative D call: TRBD1 (6 bases). Trimming shortened V by 3 bases and J by 3 bases, and 15 bases separated the two germline ends. CDR3 size: 15 residues. Germline V gene lookup returns CDR1 DFQATT and CDR2 SNEGSKA (reference sequence). CDR3 region: CSASFVGHNYNEQFF. DNA of the CDR3: TGCAGTGCTAGTTTTGTGGGACATAACTACAATGAGCAGTTCTTC.

The chain links TRBV24-1 to TRBJ1-1, with TRBD1 as a possible D gene (6 bases). From germline, CDR1 is KGHDR and CDR2 SFDVKD. CDR3 size: 13 residues. V lost 2 bases and J 7 bases, leaving 10 bases between the germline ends. The CDR3 DNA is TGTGCCACCAGTGATTACAGGGCGAATGAAGCTTTCTTT. Residues: CATSDYRANEAFF.

The sample holds one count of this clone. The CDR3 reads CSVGLRLAGDYEQYF. The CDR3 nucleotides are TGCAGCGTTGGACTCAGACTAGCGGGGGACTACGAGCAGTACTTC. V gene TRBV29-1 combines with J gene TRBJ2-7; 12 nucleotides match TRBD2. Germline assignment: CDR1 SQVTM and CDR2 ANQGSEA. V dropped 4 bases and J dropped 3; count of bases not matched to a gene: 7. This CDR3 is built from 15 residues.

This clone occurred a few times. The chain joins TRBV18 to TRBJ1-1, with D possibly TRBD1 on 5 matching bases. Germline V gene lookup returns CDR1 KGHSH and CDR2 LQKENI. CDR3 length: 16 amino acids. V dropped 3 bases and J dropped 0 bases, with 14 bases sitting between them. CDR3 bases: TGTGCCAGCTCACCTAGGTGGGGGGACGTGAACACTGAAGCTTTCTTT. Translated, it gives CASSPRWGDVNTEAFF.

V is TRBV14 and J is TRBJ2-1; no firm D call. Germline V gene lookup returns CDR1 SGHDN and CDR2 FVKESK. The CDR3 has 17 residues. V was cut by 1 base and J by 8 bases, with 21 bases left in between. The CDR3 loop is CASSQVWAVQVGHEQFF. The CDR3 DNA reads as TGTGCCAGCAGCCAAGTTTGGGCCGTCCAGGTGGGTCATGAGCAGTTCTTC.

The chain uses TRBV18 and TRBJ2-7; 8 positions agree with TRBD2. J was trimmed by 2 bases and V by 6 bases; bases with no gene match: 6. The CDR3 contains 14 residues. Per germline, CDR1 KGHSH and CDR2 LQKENI. The CDR3 loop reads CASSPGGEPYEQYF. CDR3 DNA: TGTGCCAGCTCCCCGGGGGGGGAACCCTACGAGCAGTACTTC.